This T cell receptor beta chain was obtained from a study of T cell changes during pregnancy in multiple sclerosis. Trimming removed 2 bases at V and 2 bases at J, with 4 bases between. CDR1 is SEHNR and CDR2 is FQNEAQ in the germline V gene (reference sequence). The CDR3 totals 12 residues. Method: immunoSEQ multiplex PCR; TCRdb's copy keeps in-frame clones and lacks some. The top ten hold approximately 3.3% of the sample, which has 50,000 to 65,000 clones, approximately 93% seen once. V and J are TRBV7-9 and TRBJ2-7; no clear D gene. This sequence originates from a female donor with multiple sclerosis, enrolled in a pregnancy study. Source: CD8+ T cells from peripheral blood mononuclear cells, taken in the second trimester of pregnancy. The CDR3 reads CASSLQAYEQYF. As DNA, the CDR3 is TGTGCCAGCAGCTTACAGGCCTACGAGCAGTACTTC. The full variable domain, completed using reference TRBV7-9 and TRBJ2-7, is DTGVSQNPRHKITKRGQNVTFRCDPISEHNRLYWYRQTLGQGPEFLTYFQNEAQLEKSRLLSDRFSAERPKGSFSTLEIQRTEQGDSAMYLCASSLQAYEQYFGPGTRLTVT.